This record concerns one TCR beta chain sequence. Its antigen is unidentified. This sample stems from a study of T cell responses to AZD1222 COVID-19 vaccine. In the study overall: Combined were second doses at about 4 or about 12 weeks.

There are 18 residues in the CDR3. Germline V gene lookup returns CDR1 KGHSH and CDR2 LQKENI. Losses at the gene ends were 0 bases for V and 3 bases for J; bases not matched to a gene: 9. Data came from immunoSEQ multiplex PCR; TCRdb stores just in-frame clones and leaves some out. The table shows about 140,000 clones, with 92% occurring only once. Study observations and caveats: Clonal diversity was possibly underestimated; the donors were predominantly white British and more often female. Increases in Spike-specific TCR breadth and depth were seen after two AZD1222 doses.

The chain links TRBV18 to TRBJ2-1; TRBD2 matches 9 bases. The sequencing used peripheral blood, collected on day 0 of AZD1222 vaccination. This TCR was sampled from an adult in good health. The CDR3 is CASSPPGGAGGGYNEQFF. Here the CDR3 DNA reads TGTGCCAGCTCACCACCAGGTGGAGCGGGAGGTGGCTACAATGAGCAGTTCTTC.